The 29 T cell receptor beta chains below come from one sample, sequenced in a study of shared clonotypes between healthy human individuals. Produced via immunoSEQ multiplex PCR; TCRdb's table is partial and in-frame only. In the table there are roughly 590,000 clones, less than 97% of which are singletons. Positive CCR7 selection of CD45RO-negative cells yielded the naive CD8 cells, and terminally differentiated effector memory CD45RA+ cells were excluded. Specimen: naive CD8+ T cells sorted from blood. All receptors derive from a woman in her twenties or thirties in good health.

This clone was counted between two and nine times. V usage is TRBV30 and J usage is TRBJ1-4; unclear D gene. From germline, CDR1 is GTSNPN and CDR2 SVGIG (reference sequence). Trimming left V 0 bases short and J 6 bases short, with 20 bases between. The CDR3 is made up of 17 amino acids. The CDR3, as DNA: TGTGCCTGGAGTGTCCAGCTAATAAGGGCCGAGTATGAAAAACTGTTTTTT. The encoded protein is CAWSVQLIRAEYEKLFF.

The rearrangement links TRBV2 to TRBJ2-2; 7 positions agree with TRBD1. With V trimmed by 5 bases and J by 8 bases, 32 bases remained unmatched. The length of the CDR3 is 22 residues. Looked up from germline, CDR1 is SNHLY and CDR2 is FYNNEI. CDR3 nucleotide sequence: TGTGCCAGCAGTCCAAAAAACCGGGACAGTCATTACATGGGGGTTACCAGGGGGGAGCTGTTTTTT. Its protein product is CASSPKNRDSHYMGVTRGELFF.

The chain links TRBV19 to TRBJ2-7, with 9 bases that match TRBD1. Germline V gives CDR1 LNHDA, CDR2 SQIVND (reference sequence). Trimming cost V 4 bases and J 1 base; bases outside gene matches: 5. The CDR3 loop spans 15 amino acids. CDR3 nucleotide sequence: TGTGCCAGTAGTAGGGGACAGGGATGGTCCTACGAGCAGTACTTC. Protein: CASSRGQGWSYEQYF.

This sequence joins TRBV5-5 and TRBJ2-3, with a possible D match to TRBD2 (6 bases). Germline V lookup: CDR1 SGHKS, CDR2 YYEKEE (reference sequence). Trimming removed 3 bases at V and 0 bases at J, with 14 bases between. The CDR3 has 16 amino acids. CDR3 residues: CASSYEGRGSTDTQYF. DNA for the CDR3: TGTGCCAGCAGCTACGAGGGGCGGGGTAGCACAGATACGCAGTATTTT.

V usage is TRBV11-2 and J usage is TRBJ2-2; D tentatively reads TRBD1 or TRBD2 (6 bases each). Between the trimmed V and J ends, which lost 2 bases and 5 bases, there was a span of 9 bases. The germline CDR1 and CDR2 sequences are SGHAT and FQNNGV. This CDR3 spans 14 amino acids. The CDR3, as DNA: TGTGCCAGCAGCTTAAAGGGGGGTACCGGGGAGCTGTTTTTT. This encodes CASSLKGGTGELFF.

This sequence joins TRBV5-4 and TRBJ2-3, with 7 bases fitting TRBD1. V trimming: 4 bases; J trimming: 6 bases; junction bases outside the gene matches: 8. CDR1 and CDR2 from the germline V gene are SGHNT and YYREEE (reference sequence). This CDR3 comprises 14 residues. CDR3 protein: CASSDRQGVDTQYF. CDR3 DNA: TGTGCCAGCAGCGACCGACAGGGAGTGGATACGCAGTATTTT.

V is TRBV7-7 and J is TRBJ2-5; tentative D call: TRBD2 (5 bases). Trimming took 0 bases from V and 3 from J, leaving 8 bases between them. CDR1 SSHAT and CDR2 FNYEAQ come from the germline V gene (reference sequence). The CDR3 has 14 residues. The CDR3 sequence is CASSLAGVEETQYF. DNA for the CDR3: TGTGCCAGCAGCTTAGCCGGGGTCGAAGAGACCCAGTACTTC.

The chain employs TRBV5-6 and TRBJ1-2, with 7 bases that match TRBD1. V was clipped by 7 bases and J by 0 bases; unmatched bases: 6. This CDR3 has 14 residues. The germline CDR1 and CDR2 sequences are SGHDT and YYEEEE. The CDR3 loop is CASGNRGANYGYTF. For the CDR3, the DNA is TGTGCCAGCGGTAACAGGGGAGCTAACTATGGCTACACCTTC.

The V gene is TRBV21-1, the J gene TRBJ2-1; TRBD2 is taken as the D call from the table, unchecked against the DNA. TRBV21-1 is flagged as a pseudogene. This CDR3 spans 15 amino acids. This CDR3 reads CASSSKAGGPHEQFF. The CDR3 DNA sequence: TGTGCCAGCAGCAGCAAGGCGGGAGGGCCCCATGAGCAGTTCTTC.

The chain is built from TRBV29-1 and TRBJ2-7, with 8 bases aligning to TRBD2. CDR3 length: 14 amino acids. V was pared by 4 bases and J by 4 bases, with 9 bases of the junction left unmatched. CDR1 is SQVTM and CDR2 is ANQGSEA in the germline V gene. CDR3 nucleotide sequence: TGCAGCGTTGGTTCCGGGAGGGCATTGTACGAGCAGTACTTC. Translation: CSVGSGRALYEQYF.

This clone came up once. V and J are TRBV27 and TRBJ2-7, with 10 positions matching TRBD2. CDR3 size: 15 residues. In germline, CDR1 is MNHEY, CDR2 SMNVEV (reference sequence). V dropped 5 bases and J dropped 5; count of bases not matched to a gene: 9. This chain's CDR3 is CASSPGTSGNNEQYF. In DNA form, the CDR3 reads TGTGCCAGCAGTCCCGGAACTAGCGGGAACAACGAGCAGTACTTC.

This clone has just one count. The gene calls are TRBV6-4 and TRBJ1-6, with 8 positions matching TRBD1. CDR1 is MRHNA and CDR2 is SNTAGT in the germline V gene. V dropped 3 bases and J dropped 4; count of bases not matched to a gene: 2. This CDR3 is built from 15 residues. The CDR3, as DNA: TGTGCCAGCAGTGAGGGGACAGGATATAATTCACCCCTCCACTTT. Amino acids: CASSEGTGYNSPLHF.

The chain couples TRBV27 to TRBJ2-3, with unresolved D. The CDR3 contains 13 residues. V lost 4 bases to trimming and J lost 1 base, with 6 bases between them. From germline, CDR1 is MNHEY and CDR2 SMNVEV (reference sequence). The CDR3 loop reads CASSYGGTDTQYF. Here the CDR3 DNA reads TGTGCCAGCAGTTATGGGGGCACAGATACGCAGTATTTT.

J is TRBJ1-1 and V is TRBV7-3, with D tentatively TRBD1 (5 bases). The CDR3 consists of 15 residues. V shed 2 bases and J shed 6 bases, with 16 bases lying between them. The germline CDR1 and CDR2 sequences are SGHTA and FQGTGA. CDR3 DNA sequence: TGTGCCAGCAGCTTATTAGGCAGGGCGGTGTCTGAAGCTTTCTTT. Protein sequence: CASSLLGRAVSEAFF.

The chain joins TRBV28 to TRBJ2-1; 7 nucleotides align to TRBD1. Germline loops: CDR1 MDHEN, CDR2 SYDVKM. The CDR3 covers 16 residues. With 3 bases clipped from V and 3 bases from J, the junction kept 8 bases outside the gene matches. CDR3 sequence reads: CASSFPSRQGYNEQFF. In nucleotides, the CDR3 is TGTGCCAGCAGTTTCCCGTCTCGACAGGGCTACAATGAGCAGTTCTTC.

The chain employs TRBV10-3 and TRBJ2-1; D not certain. V lost 2 bases to trimming and J lost 8 bases, with 7 bases between them. The CDR3 length is 12 residues. From germline, CDR1 is ENHRY and CDR2 SYGVKD. The CDR3 sequence: CAISEGFDEQFF. The CDR3 DNA sequence: TGTGCCATCAGTGAGGGTTTCGATGAGCAGTTCTTC.

The chain combines TRBV9 with TRBJ1-3; no definite D call. With 4 bases removed from V and 0 bases from J, the gap between germline ends came to 8 bases. The CDR3 has 14 residues. CDR1 and CDR2 from the germline V gene are SGDLS and YYNGEE. The CDR3 protein is CASSRTGSGNTIYF. CDR3 coding DNA: TGTGCCAGCAGCCGGACGGGCTCTGGAAACACCATATATTTT.

This clone was seen only once. The rearrangement joins TRBV28 to TRBJ2-7, with a possible D match to TRBD2 (5 bases). This CDR3 comprises 16 residues. In germline, CDR1 is MDHEN, CDR2 SYDVKM. V gave up 2 bases and J gave up 2 bases, with 16 bases separating them. The CDR3 sequence is CASSLIGLFNTYEQYF. Here the CDR3 DNA reads TGTGCCAGCAGTTTAATCGGACTGTTCAACACCTACGAGCAGTACTTC.

This rearrangement joins TRBV28 to TRBJ2-7; 7 bases agree with TRBD1. The ends lost 5 bases at V and 4 bases at J; junction bases unmatched: 11. Germline CDR1 and CDR2: MDHEN and SYDVKM. This CDR3 contains 15 residues. For the CDR3, the DNA is TGTGCCAGCAGTCTCAGACAGGGCGTCGTTTACGAGCAGTACTTC. It yields the protein CASSLRQGVVYEQYF.

A single count supports this clone. This chain connects TRBV9 to TRBJ1-2; no reliable D call. The CDR3 sequence is 14 residues long. Looked up from germline, CDR1 is SGDLS and CDR2 is YYNGEE. Deletions cut 0 bases from V and 8 bases from J, with 14 bases between. The CDR3 loop reads CASSVGAGVGGYTF. In DNA, the CDR3 is TGTGCCAGCAGCGTAGGGGCAGGCGTAGGCGGCTACACCTTC.

The chain links TRBV6-6 to TRBJ2-5; the D gene is possibly TRBD1 (6 bases). The last part of the DNA fits TRBJ2-7 better; the J call may be wrong. This CDR3 is 14 amino acids long. Germline values: CDR1 MNHNY, CDR2 SVGAGI (reference sequence). The CDR3 region is CATSSRRGYYEQYF. CDR3 sequence (DNA): TGTGCCACCTCCTCCCGTAGGGGGTACTACGAGCAGTACTTC.

The rearrangement uses TRBV4-1 and TRBJ2-3; D not certain. The CDR3 is 18 amino acids. Germline V CDR1 and CDR2: MGHRA, YSYEKL. The V gene lost 2 bases and the J gene lost 3 bases, with 21 bases spanning the gap. The CDR3 region has the DNA TGCGCCAGCAGCCAACTACCTCCCCTCGGGCAGGTAACAGATACGCAGTATTTT. Translated: CASSQLPPLGQVTDTQYF.

With regard to this clone: A single base separates this from a much larger clone, so it may be a read error. The chain has TRBV7-9 and TRBJ2-5; no clear D. The J call is doubtful: the DNA matches TRBJ2-7 better. Germline CDR1 and CDR2: SEHNR and FQNEAQ (reference sequence). The length of the CDR3 is 11 residues. CDR3 nucleotide sequence: TGTGCCAGCAGCACCGAATACGAGCAGTACTTC. Protein sequence: CASSTEYEQYF.

The chain recombines TRBV9 with TRBJ1-3; tentatively, D is TRBD1 (5 bases). Germline V lookup: CDR1 SGDLS, CDR2 YYNGEE. This CDR3 is 19 amino acids long. Trimming shortened V by 0 bases and J by 2 bases, and 21 bases separated the two germline ends. CDR3 in amino acids: CASSVEAGYSQGAGNTIYF. CDR3 sequence (DNA): TGTGCCAGCAGCGTAGAAGCGGGCTACTCCCAAGGGGCTGGAAACACCATATATTTT.

The chain carries TRBV28 and TRBJ1-5; the match to TRBD1 covers 11 bases. Germline V gene lookup returns CDR1 MDHEN and CDR2 SYDVKM. This CDR3 has 16 amino acids. Trimming at V came to 5 bases and at J to 7 bases, leaving 10 bases not matched to a gene. CDR3 coding DNA: TGTGCCAGCAGTGGCTTCCTGGACAGGGGGCCCCAGCCCCAGCATTTT. It yields the protein CASSGFLDRGPQPQHF.

The chain uses TRBV7-9 and TRBJ2-7; D uncertain. This CDR3 spans 15 amino acids. Trimming removed 4 bases at V and 2 bases at J, with 15 bases between. In germline, CDR1 is SEHNR, CDR2 FQNEAQ (reference sequence). The CDR3 loop is CASSSSLRVPYEQYF. In DNA form, the CDR3 reads TGTGCCAGCAGCTCAAGCTTAAGGGTTCCCTACGAGCAGTACTTC.

This clone occurred once. The chain links TRBV5-1 to TRBJ2-2; no clear D. Trimming took off 0 bases at V and 6 bases at J, with 15 bases between the two ends. Germline V lookup: CDR1 SGHRS, CDR2 YFSETQ. The CDR3 spans 16 residues. The CDR3 protein is CASSLGGWLVPGELFF. DNA of the CDR3: TGCGCCAGCAGCTTGGGAGGTTGGTTAGTGCCCGGGGAGCTGTTTTTT.

V usage is TRBV13 and J usage is TRBJ2-1, with 9 bases aligning to TRBD2. Germline V gene data show CDR1 as PRHDT and CDR2 as FYEKMQ (reference sequence). The CDR3 totals 17 residues. The V and J ends lost 5 bases and 4 bases, in that order; junction bases with no gene match: 12. The CDR3 bases are TGTGCCAGCAGCCCCCCAGGGACTAGCTTGGGATACAATGAGCAGTTCTTC. It specifies CASSPPGTSLGYNEQFF.

The chain carries TRBV4-1 and TRBJ2-1; TRBD2 matches 10 bases. Germline CDR1 MGHRA, CDR2 YSYEKL. This CDR3 has 15 residues. V was pared by 4 bases and J by 3 bases, with 3 bases of the junction left unmatched. In nucleotides, the CDR3 is TGCGCCAGCAGCCGTAGCGGGAGGCTCTACAATGAGCAGTTCTTC. It encodes CASSRSGRLYNEQFF.